The next 23 T cell receptor beta chains were all read from a single sample in a study of T cell responses to AZD1222 COVID-19 vaccine. Sequencing was performed with immunoSEQ multiplex PCR; in TCRdb, only in-frame clones are kept and a portion is missing. The repertoire includes around 130,000 clones, roughly 88% of them detected once, and 9% to 9.5% sits in the top ten. Material: peripheral blood, obtained on day 0 of AZD1222 vaccination. These receptors originate from an adult in good health.

This clone was recorded a few times. This sequence joins TRBV19 and TRBJ1-5; weak D call: TRBD1 (5 bases). V lost 3 bases, J lost 6 bases, and 6 bases lay in between. CDR1 is LNHDA, CDR2 SQIVND, per germline (reference sequence). This CDR3 is 12 amino acids long. The CDR3 reads CASSMQGQPQHF. The CDR3 DNA sequence: TGTGCCAGTAGTATGCAGGGTCAGCCCCAGCATTTT.

The chain joins TRBV9 to TRBJ1-2, with 11 bases matching TRBD1. From germline, CDR1 is SGDLS and CDR2 YYNGEE. The ends lost 3 bases at V and 4 bases at J; junction bases unmatched: 8. The CDR3 length is 16 residues. CDR3 region: CASSGTGGGYSYGYTF. The CDR3, as DNA: TGTGCCAGCAGCGGGACAGGGGGCGGCTACAGCTATGGCTACACCTTC.

The chain couples TRBV19 to TRBJ2-7; 13 nucleotides align to TRBD2. From germline, CDR1 is LNHDA and CDR2 SQIVND (reference sequence). CDR3 length: 17 amino acids. Unmatched junction bases numbered 11, after V lost 5 bases and J lost 4 bases. The CDR3 spells CASSLTSGRTGGYEQYF. CDR3 bases: TGTGCCAGTAGTTTGACTAGCGGGAGGACGGGGGGTTACGAGCAGTACTTC.

The gene calls are TRBV7-2 and TRBJ2-3; 9 bases line up with TRBD1. CDR1 and CDR2 (germline): SGHTA, FQGNSA. This CDR3 has 16 amino acids. The V and J ends lost 7 bases and 3 bases, in that order; junction bases with no gene match: 11. The CDR3 loop reads CASTQVRTGETDTQYF. The CDR3 coding sequence is TGTGCCAGCACTCAAGTCCGGACAGGGGAAACAGATACGCAGTATTTT.

For the CDR3, the DNA is TGTGCCAGCAGCTTCTACGGGAGGGCCTCCGAGCAGTACTTC. This gives the protein CASSFYGRASEQYF. V usage is TRBV5-4 and J usage is TRBJ2-7; 8 nucleotides line up with TRBD2. CDR3 size: 14 residues. Germline-derived CDR1 and CDR2 are SGHNT and YYREEE (reference sequence). V was pared by 2 bases and J by 6 bases, with 7 bases of the junction left unmatched. The variable domain in full, with the rest retrieved from reference TRBV5-4 and TRBJ2-7, is ETGVTQSPTHLIKTRGQQVTLRCSSQSGHNTVSWYQQALGQGPQFIFQYYREEENGRGNFPPRFSGLQFPNYSSELNVNALELDDSALYLCASSFYGRASEQYFGPGTRLTVT.

V gene TRBV6-2 or TRBV6-3 combines with J gene TRBJ1-2; D gene ambiguous. The CDR3 runs to 13 residues. V lost 4 bases and J lost 4, with 10 bases in between. Germline V CDR1 and CDR2: MNHEY, SVGEGT. The CDR3 DNA reads as TGTGCCAGCAGTTGGCGCAGCGGCTATGGCTACACCTTC. This translates into CASSWRSGYGYTF.

V usage is TRBV7-2 and J usage is TRBJ2-1, with 10 bases matching TRBD2. The CDR3 loop spans 15 amino acids. V lost 4 bases and J lost 1; bases outside the gene matches: 1. CDR1 SGHTA and CDR2 FQGNSA come from the germline V gene. CDR3 in amino acids: CASSSSGRSYNEQFF. CDR3 DNA: TGTGCCAGCAGCTCTAGCGGGAGATCCTACAATGAGCAGTTCTTC.

The sample holds many counts of this clone. This chain connects TRBV4-1 to TRBJ2-1, with D perhaps assigned TRBD1 or TRBD2 (5 bases each). The CDR3 has 15 amino acids. Germline V gene lookup returns CDR1 MGHRA and CDR2 YSYEKL. The V gene lost 1 base and the J gene lost 9 bases, with 16 bases spanning the gap. CDR3 nucleotide sequence: TGCGCCAGCAGCCAAGGGGGGAAAGGCCTCGGTGAGCAGTTCTTC. It translates to CASSQGGKGLGEQFF.

As concerns this clone: Within the sample, other DNA sequences also encode this same CDR3. V gene TRBV28 combines with J gene TRBJ1-1; no firm D call. V shed 5 bases and J shed 0 bases, with 4 bases lying between them. CDR1 MDHEN and CDR2 SYDVKM come from the germline V gene. The CDR3 sequence is 12 residues long. CDR3 in amino acids: CASSLLNTEAFF. CDR3 DNA: TGTGCCAGCAGTCTCCTGAACACTGAAGCTTTCTTT.

Only one count was recorded for this clone. V is TRBV13 and J is TRBJ2-2, with D uncertain. The germline V and J ends were trimmed by 1 base and 4 bases, with 10 bases remaining between them. From germline, CDR1 is PRHDT and CDR2 FYEKMQ (reference sequence). The CDR3 has 15 amino acids. The DNA of the CDR3 is TGTGCCAGCAGCTTAGACACGTTAGGCACCGGGGAGCTGTTTTTT. Translated, it gives CASSLDTLGTGELFF.

This clone was counted a single time. The chain employs TRBV6-5 and TRBJ1-1; D might be TRBD1 (6 bases). This CDR3 comprises 14 residues. Per germline, CDR1 MNHEY and CDR2 SVGAGI. V was pared by 3 bases and J by 2 bases, with 10 bases between. CDR3 nucleotides: TGTGCCAGCAGTTATCAGGGGACTAACACTGAAGCTTTCTTT. Translation: CASSYQGTNTEAFF.

J is TRBJ1-1 and V is TRBV6-5; the match to TRBD1 covers 7 bases. The V gene's germline CDR1 is MNHEY and CDR2 SVGAGI. V shed 6 bases, J shed 3 bases, and the junction held 7 bases outside the gene matches. The CDR3 loop spans 14 amino acids. CDR3 amino acids: CASRSRDSHTEAFF. In DNA, the CDR3 is TGTGCCAGCAGATCCCGGGACAGCCACACTGAAGCTTTCTTT.

The rearrangement links TRBV30 to TRBJ2-7; TRBD1 might be the D (6 bases). Trimming stripped 0 bases from V and 6 bases from J, with 15 bases between. The CDR3 is 14 amino acids. Germline lookup yields CDR1 GTSNPN and CDR2 SVGIG (reference sequence). The CDR3 region has the DNA TGTGCCTGGAGTGTACAGGGAGCCTGGGGCGAGCAGTACTTC. The encoded protein is CAWSVQGAWGEQYF. Full variable domain (missing parts from reference TRBV30 and TRBJ2-7): SQTIHQWPATLVQPVGSPLSLECTVEGTSNPNLYWYRQAAGRGLQLLFYSVGIGQISSEVPQNLSASRPQDRQFILSSKKLLLSDSGFYLCAWSVQGAWGEQYFGPGTRLTVT.

This chain uses TRBV29-1 with TRBJ2-3; D might be TRBD1 (6 bases). The CDR3 covers 12 residues. Germline V gene lookup returns CDR1 SQVTM and CDR2 ANQGSEA. The V gene lost 8 bases and the J gene lost 0 bases, with 9 bases spanning the gap. This CDR3 is CSLQGSTDTQYF. The CDR3 nucleotides read TGCAGCTTACAGGGTAGCACAGATACGCAGTATTTT.

The chain combines TRBV7-1 with TRBJ1-2; 9 bases are shared with TRBD1. TRBV7-1 is placed among ORFs of uncertain function. The CDR3 is 24 amino acids. The V segment lost 3 bases and the J segment 4 bases; nucleotides outside the gene matches: 33. The CDR3 DNA reads as TGTGCCAGCAGCTCCATTATACGGAGATATGGGGACAGGGTAAACACAAAAAGGGTCTATGGCTACACCTTC. Translation: CASSSIIRRYGDRVNTKRVYGYTF.

This clone was seen more than once but under ten times. The chain uses TRBV11-3 and TRBJ1-1; D is possibly TRBD1 (5 bases). CDR1 and CDR2 from the germline V gene are SGHNT and YENEEA. The CDR3 loop spans 14 amino acids. V lost 3 bases and J 0 bases, leaving 8 bases between the germline ends. Here the CDR3 DNA reads TGTGCCAGCAGCTTGGGGGACCTGAACACTGAAGCTTTCTTT. It is translated as CASSLGDLNTEAFF.

V usage is TRBV5-4 and J usage is TRBJ2-7; D is perhaps TRBD2 (5 bases). Germline loops: CDR1 SGHNT, CDR2 YYREEE (reference sequence). V lost 4 bases, J lost 0 bases, and 14 bases lay in between. This CDR3 has 15 residues. CDR3 bases: TGTGCCAGCAGCCGCCGGGAAGGGAGCTCCTACGAGCAGTACTTC. Amino acids: CASSRREGSSYEQYF.

The V call is TRBV7-2, the J call TRBJ2-5; maybe TRBD1 (8 bases). The germline V gene encodes CDR1 SGHTA and CDR2 FQGNSA. The V gene lost 5 bases and the J gene lost 7 bases, with 14 bases spanning the gap. The CDR3 contains 13 residues. As DNA, the CDR3 is TGTGCCAGCAGCCCTACAGGGGGGGGGACCCAGTACTTC. Its translation: CASSPTGGGTQYF.

The chain uses TRBV4-1 and TRBJ2-1; no clear D. V lost 0 bases to trimming and J lost 2 bases, with 11 bases between them. The CDR3 has 16 amino acids. Per the germline V gene, CDR1 is MGHRA and CDR2 is YSYEKL. The CDR3 sequence: CASSQEGKAAYNEQFF. The CDR3 DNA reads as TGCGCCAGCAGCCAAGAAGGAAAGGCGGCCTACAATGAGCAGTTCTTC.

CDR3 in amino acids: CATSGGRGNGEKLFF. The CDR3 coding sequence is TGTGCCACCAGTGGTGGAAGGGGGAATGGTGAAAAACTGTTTTTT. The V call is TRBV15, the J call TRBJ1-4; a possible D gene is TRBD1 (6 bases). Trimming shortened V by 6 bases and J by 7 bases, and 18 bases separated the two germline ends. Germline assignment: CDR1 LNHNV and CDR2 YYDKDF (reference sequence). CDR3 length: 15 amino acids.

This clone appeared a few times. The CDR3 region has the DNA TGTGCCAGCAGCCTCAATCTCGGGGCTAATGAAAAACTGTTTTTT. It encodes CASSLNLGANEKLFF. The chain combines TRBV11-3 with TRBJ1-4, with unresolved D. This CDR3 region has 15 residues. Germline CDR1 reads SGHNT; CDR2 reads YENEEA. Deletions cut 5 bases from V and 3 bases from J, with 13 bases between. Drawing the rest from reference TRBV11-3 and TRBJ1-4, the complete variable domain is EAGVVQSPRYKIIEKKQPVAFWCNPISGHNTLYWYLQNLGQGPELLIRYENEEAVDDSQLPKDRFSAERLKGVDSTLKIQPAELGDSAVYLCASSLNLGANEKLFFGSGTQLSVL.

The V and J genes are TRBV19 and TRBJ1-2; TRBD1 agrees at 11 bases. CDR3 length: 14 amino acids. V gave up 8 bases and J gave up 7 bases; unmatched junction bases: 9. Germline V gives CDR1 LNHDA, CDR2 SQIVND (reference sequence). This chain's CDR3 is CASGVGQGAAGYTF. As DNA, the CDR3 is TGTGCCAGTGGAGTCGGACAGGGGGCGGCTGGCTACACCTTC.

V and J are TRBV19 and TRBJ2-7; D unresolved. V shed 5 bases and J shed 4 bases, with 12 bases lying between them. The germline gives CDR1 LNHDA, CDR2 SQIVND (reference sequence). The CDR3 contains 13 residues. This chain's CDR3 is CASSVWPSYEQYF. The DNA of the CDR3 is TGTGCCAGTAGTGTGTGGCCGTCTTACGAGCAGTACTTC.